Presented here are 8 T cell receptor beta chains from one specimen sequenced in a study of tissue T cells after allogeneic stem cell transplantation. Generated by immunoSEQ multiplex PCR, the TCRdb table keeps only in-frame clones and is missing some. Among about 6,000 clones listed, around two thirds were seen once. This material consisted of duodenum tissue, taken at autopsy. Receptors originate from a woman between 18 and 50 years old with breast cancer.

The chain links TRBV7-3 to TRBJ2-4; D is uncertain. Trimming shortened V by 4 bases and J by 9 bases, and 13 bases separated the two germline ends. Germline CDR1 and CDR2: SGHTA and FQGTGA. The CDR3 spans 13 residues. CDR3 sequence reads: CASSSNVAGIQYF. The CDR3, as DNA: TGTGCCAGCAGCTCCAATGTAGCAGGCATTCAGTACTTC.

V is TRBV6-5 and J is TRBJ2-1; D uncertain. With 7 bases removed from V and 5 bases from J, the gap between germline ends came to 12 bases. This CDR3 has 13 amino acids. CDR1 and CDR2 from the germline V gene are MNHEY and SVGAGI. The CDR3 loop reads CASTRLYDNEQFF. The CDR3 region has the DNA TGTGCCAGCACACGGCTGTACGACAATGAGCAGTTCTTC.

The chain combines TRBV1 with TRBJ2-1; the table's D gene call, TRBD2, was not cross checked with the DNA. TRBV1 is deemed a pseudogene. This CDR3 comprises 18 residues. CDR3 protein: CTSSQNLAGLSSYNEQFF. The CDR3 coding sequence is TGCACCAGCAGCCAAAACCTAGCCGGGCTTTCATCCTACAATGAGCAGTTCTTC.

This clone showed up just a few times. The V call is TRBV6-2 or TRBV6-3, the J call TRBJ1-5; tentative D call: TRBD1 (6 bases). The germline gives CDR1 MNHEY, CDR2 SVGEGT. The CDR3 extends over 12 amino acids. The ends were cut back, 6 bases at V and 6 bases at J, with 9 bases in the middle. The CDR3 region has the DNA TGTGCCAGCAGCCCAGGGGTTCAGCCCCAGCATTTT. It translates to CASSPGVQPQHF.

The chain couples TRBV9 to TRBJ2-1; a possible D gene is TRBD1 (6 bases). Germline CDR1 and CDR2: SGDLS and YYNGEE. V lost 3 bases and J 2 bases, leaving 12 bases between the germline ends. The CDR3 totals 15 residues. CDR3 sequence (DNA): TGTGCCAGCAGCGCCCGGGACAAAACCTACAATGAGCAGTTCTTC. Amino acids: CASSARDKTYNEQFF.

J is TRBJ1-6 and V is TRBV5-4; D is perhaps TRBD1 (5 bases). Germline CDR1 and CDR2: SGHNT and YYREEE (reference sequence). This CDR3 region has 14 residues. Trimming stripped 0 bases from V and 8 bases from J, with 9 bases between. This CDR3 is CASSLDSRDSPLHF. For the CDR3, the DNA is TGTGCCAGCAGCTTGGACTCCAGGGATTCACCCCTCCACTTT.

This rearrangement joins TRBV5-6 to TRBJ2-4; D gene ambiguous. The germline V gene has CDR1 SGHDT and CDR2 YYEEEE. Trimming pared 1 base from V and 1 base from J, leaving 6 bases between. The CDR3 is 14 amino acids. The DNA of the CDR3 is TGTGCCAGCAGCTTGACCCTGGCCAAAAACATTCAGTACTTC. It yields the protein CASSLTLAKNIQYF.

The genes are TRBV7-2 and TRBJ2-5; the D is unclear. V was trimmed by 2 bases and J by 4 bases, leaving 8 bases between them. CDR1 and CDR2 from the germline V gene are SGHTA and FQGNSA. The CDR3 length is 13 residues. In DNA, the CDR3 is TGTGCCAGCAGCTTAAACGGCGGAGAGACCCAGTACTTC. Its translation: CASSLNGGETQYF.